A single sample is the source of the 22 T cell receptor beta chains below, sequenced in a study of tumor-infiltrating lymphocytes in primary liver carcinoma. Co-extracting RNA and DNA was done with 20-30 mg of unsorted bulk tissue as input. Using a constant-region primer together with ProtoScript II reverse transcriptase, TCR beta cDNA was made from around 500 ng of total RNA. Construction of TCR beta libraries relied on three successive nested multiplex PCR rounds employing slightly modified ARM-PCR. PCR rounds one and two used TRBV1-TRBV30 forward primers with a C-beta reverse primer for roughly 9 cycles each. Using its own MiXCR run on the multiplex PCR reads, TCRdb lists one record per CDR3 protein. The sample lists roughly 100,000 distinct CDR3 sequences; roughly 80% were seen once. Sequencing used liver tumor tissue from sampling region 3. Subset meaning: tumor region T3, left-lateral pole. These receptors were collected from a man aged 35-49 years with primary liver carcinoma and hepatitis B virus infection.

To note about this clonotype: Given the absence of the conserved phenylalanine or tryptophan at the CDR3 end, a read error is likely. The chain uses TRBV4-3 and TRBJ2-1; unclear D gene. Germline-derived CDR1 and CDR2 are LGHNA and YSLEER. CDR3 length: 16 residues. CDR3 in amino acids: CASNQDRSRFHNEQFL. CDR3 DNA sequence: TGCGCCAGCAACCAAGATAGGAGCAGGTTTCACAATGAGCAGTTCTTA.

On this clonotype: Compared with germline, one end of the junction differs, possibly owing to a read error. The rearrangement uses TRBV4-1 and TRBJ2-3; 8 bases map to TRBD2. From germline, CDR1 is MGHRA and CDR2 YSYEKL. This CDR3 spans 15 amino acids. CDR3 protein: CAGSLRAGVIDTQYF. The CDR3 bases are TGCGCCGGCAGCCTGCGAGCGGGAGTGATTGATACGCAGTATTTT.

Worth noting for this clonotype: Mismatch with germline at one junction end may stem from a read error. This rearrangement joins TRBV28 to TRBJ2-4; tentative D call: TRBD2 (5 bases). The CDR3 totals 15 residues. The germline gives CDR1 MDHEN, CDR2 SYDVKM. In DNA, the CDR3 is TGTGCCAACCTCCCGGTCGGTGGAGGAGTAAACCTTCAGTACTTC. Translated, it gives CANLPVGGGVNLQYF.

This clonotype was recorded only once. Mismatch with germline at one junction end may stem from a read error. The J gene is TRBJ1-1, the V gene TRBV11-2; D is ambiguous. CDR1 is SGHAT, CDR2 FQNNGV, per germline. The CDR3 length is 13 residues. The DNA of the CDR3 is TGTGCCAGCAACCTCGGGGAGAACACCGAAGCTTTCTTT. Amino acid sequence: CASNLGENTEAFF.

Regarding this clonotype: This is likely a read error, given that the CDR3 carries no conserved phenylalanine or tryptophan at its end. The chain carries TRBV6-2 or TRBV6-3 and TRBJ1-1; possibly TRBD1 for D (5 bases). Looked up from germline, CDR1 is MNHEY and CDR2 is SVGEGT. The CDR3 runs 11 residues. For the CDR3, the DNA is TGTGCCAACAGTTGGGCAGGGCCGGCTTTCATT. Encoded protein: CANSWAGPAFI.

On this clonotype: An end of the junction does not agree with germline; a read error may underlie this. V and J are TRBV12-3 or TRBV12-4 and TRBJ2-5; maybe TRBD2 (5 bases). The CDR3 is 12 residues long. The CDR3 sequence is CASSPESGIGLF. The CDR3, as DNA: TGTGCCAGCAGTCCCGAATCCGGGATAGGGTTGTTC.

The chain is built from TRBV28 and TRBJ2-2; 8 bases are shared with TRBD2. The V gene end was trimmed by 6 bases and the J gene end by 8 bases; junction bases not matched to a gene: 11. The CDR3 extends over 15 amino acids. CDR1 and CDR2 (germline): MDHEN, SYDVKM. The CDR3 bases are TGTGCCAGCAGCCCCGTCGGGAGGGACGTTGGGGAGCTGTTTTTT. It encodes CASSPVGRDVGELFF.

Concerning this clonotype: Since no conserved phenylalanine or tryptophan closes the CDR3, a read error is the likely cause. The CDR3 here is CVSSFGGAVSTGELFL. CDR3 DNA sequence: TGTGTCAGCAGTTTTGGGGGGGCAGTAAGCACCGGGGAGCTGTTTCTT. This chain connects TRBV12-3 or TRBV12-4 to TRBJ2-2; the D gene is possibly TRBD2 (7 bases). This CDR3 has 16 amino acids.

The genes are TRBV29-1 and TRBJ2-1; possible D gene TRBD1, 6 bases. Germline V lookup: CDR1 SQVTM, CDR2 ANQGSEA. The CDR3 is 12 amino acids. V lost 8 bases, J lost 6 bases, and 14 bases lay in between. CDR3 DNA: TGCAGCCTAGGACAGTGCTCCAATGAGCAGTTCTTC. As protein: CSLGQCSNEQFF.

As for this clonotype: The junction shows a germline mismatch at one end, possibly a read error. The chain combines TRBV5-4 with TRBJ2-1; 13 bases map to TRBD2. Germline V lookup: CDR1 SGHNT, CDR2 YYREEE (reference sequence). The CDR3 consists of 17 residues. CDR3 nucleotides: TGTGCCAGCAGCCTCGCGACTAGCGGGAGGTTCTACAATGCGCAGTTCTTC. Protein: CASSLATSGRFYNAQFF.

On this clonotype itself: The final CDR3 position lacks the conserved phenylalanine or tryptophan, pointing to a likely read error. V is TRBV6-5 and J is TRBJ2-3; 12 nucleotides line up with TRBD2. CDR1 is MNHEY, CDR2 SVGAGI, per germline. There are 15 residues in the CDR3. The DNA for the CDR3 is TGTGTCAGCAACCCAGGACTAGCGGGAACAGATACCCAGTATTCT. Translated: CVSNPGLAGTDTQYS.

This chain uses TRBV6-5 with TRBJ2-6; TRBD1 matches at 7 bases. V was pared by 4 bases and J by 14 bases, with 20 bases of the junction left unmatched. The CDR3 loop spans 17 amino acids. The germline gives CDR1 MNHEY, CDR2 SVGAGI. For the CDR3, the DNA is TGTGCCAGCAGTTCCCGGACAGGCGGCTCTGGGGCCAATTTCCTGACTTTC. It translates to CASSSRTGGSGANFLTF.

With respect to this clonotype: Germline is not matched at one junction end, which may reflect a read error. The CDR3 bases are TGTGCCACCAGCAGAGACTCCAGCGGCTTAGCCCAAAACATTCAGTACTTC. It is translated as CATSRDSSGLAQNIQYF. The chain uses TRBV15 and TRBJ2-4; D is perhaps TRBD2 (5 bases). Germline V gene data show CDR1 as LNHNV and CDR2 as YYDKDF (reference sequence). CDR3 length equals 17 residues.

This clonotype was counted only a few times. This chain connects TRBV9 to TRBJ2-7, with a tentative D call TRBD2 (6 bases). Trimming stripped 0 bases from V and 6 bases from J, with 10 bases between. The germline CDR1 and CDR2 sequences are SGDLS and YYNGEE. This CDR3 comprises 13 residues. DNA for the CDR3: TGTGCCAGCAGCGTAGTATTGGGAGGCGAGCAGTACTTC. It codes for CASSVVLGGEQYF. The full variable domain, rest sourced from reference TRBV9 and TRBJ2-7, is DSGVTQTPKHLITATGQRVTLRCSPRSGDLSVYWYQQSLDQGLQFLIQYYNGEERAKGNILERFSAQQFPDLHSELNLSSLELGDSALYFCASSVVLGGEQYFGPGTRLTVT.

Turning to this clonotype: Without the conserved terminal phenylalanine or tryptophan, this CDR3 likely stems from a read error. The chain couples TRBV5-4 to TRBJ2-3, with D possibly matching TRBD1 (7 bases). The CDR3 sequence is 14 residues long. Germline CDR1 SGHNT, CDR2 YYREEE (reference sequence). The chain's CDR3 is CASRRQGGADKQYL. CDR3 coding DNA: TGTGCCAGCAGGCGACAGGGAGGCGCAGATAAGCAGTATTTA.

Points on this clonotype: The junction differs from germline at one of its ends, possibly a read error. The rearrangement joins TRBV29-1 to TRBJ2-7, with TRBD2 matching 15 bases. Germline CDR1 and CDR2: SQVTM and ANQGSEA. The CDR3 has 14 residues. CDR3 loop: CSVAGLAGGGEQCF. In nucleotides, the CDR3 is TGCAGTGTCGCGGGACTAGCGGGAGGCGGCGAGCAGTGCTTC.

Remarks on this clonotype: Mismatch with germline at one junction end may stem from a read error. The chain carries TRBV11-1 and TRBJ2-2; TRBD1 is a possible D gene (5 bases). In germline, CDR1 is SGHAT, CDR2 FQDESV (reference sequence). The CDR3 extends over 15 amino acids. CDR3 sequence: CASSYTGAFSRELFF. CDR3 coding DNA: TGTGCCAGTAGCTATACAGGAGCTTTCTCCAGGGAGCTGTTTTTT. The full variable domain, in which reference TRBV11-1 and TRBJ2-2 provide the parts outside the CDR3, is EAEVAQSPRYKITEKSQAVAFWCDPISGHATLYWYRQILGQGPELLVQFQDESVVDDSQLPKDRFSAERLKGVDSTLKIQPAELGDSAMYLCASSYTGAFSRELFFGEGSRLTVL.

V and J are TRBV29-1 and TRBJ1-2; tentative D call: TRBD1 (5 bases). The V end was cut by 1 base, the J end by 6 bases, with 15 bases between. CDR3 length: 14 amino acids. Germline assignment: CDR1 SQVTM and CDR2 ANQGSEA. CDR3 residues: CSVEAVEGVDGYTF. Written as DNA, the CDR3 is TGCAGCGTTGAAGCGGTAGAAGGGGTTGATGGCTACACCTTC.

With regard to this clonotype: One junction end does not reproduce the germline sequence, and a read error may be involved. This rearrangement joins TRBV11-2 to TRBJ2-1; perhaps TRBD2 as D (5 bases). The CDR3 totals 15 residues. Germline CDR1 reads SGHAT; CDR2 reads FQNNGV. Here the CDR3 reads CASNRGGLSYNEEFF. In nucleotides, the CDR3 is TGTGCCAGCAACCGCGGAGGCCTCTCCTACAATGAGGAGTTCTTC.

In this sample, this clonotype turned up many times. The V call is TRBV5-6, the J call TRBJ2-3, with D unclear. Germline loops: CDR1 SGHDT, CDR2 YYEEEE. Trimming stripped 4 bases from V and 6 bases from J, with 12 bases between. The CDR3 runs to 13 residues. The CDR3 nucleotides read TGTGCCAGCAGCCGAGACTCTCGGGATACGCAGTATTTT. Encoded protein: CASSRDSRDTQYF. Full variable domain (missing parts from reference TRBV5-6 and TRBJ2-3): DAGVTQSPTHLIKTRGQQVTLRCSPKSGHDTVSWYQQALGQGPQFIFQYYEEEERQRGNFPDRFSGHQFPNYSSELNVNALLLGDSALYLCASSRDSRDTQYFGPGTRLTVL.

Worth noting for this clonotype: One end of the junction is discordant with germline, which a read error may explain. J is TRBJ2-2 and V is TRBV11-3, with 7 bases lining up with TRBD2. The germline V gene encodes CDR1 SGHNT and CDR2 YENEEA. The CDR3 consists of 18 residues. Here the CDR3 reads CAISLGRISGGNTGELFF. For the CDR3, the DNA is TGCGCCATCAGCTTAGGGCGGATATCGGGAGGGAACACCGGGGAGCTGTTTTTT.

This chain links TRBV7-9 with TRBJ2-1, with D uncertain. The CDR3 extends over 14 amino acids. CDR1 is SEHNR, CDR2 FQNEAQ, per germline (reference sequence). V was shortened by 2 bases and J by 11 bases, with 16 bases between the two germline ends. This chain's CDR3 is CASSLSFPSHKQFF. The CDR3, as DNA: TGTGCCAGCAGCTTATCATTCCCTAGTCATAAGCAGTTCTTC.